This T cell receptor (beta chain) was sequenced during a study of cytomegalovirus exposure and HLA in healthy donors. Regarding the study as a whole: Later on, analysis showed that most CMV-associated TCR beta chains appeared to be HLA-restricted. The authors confirmed in vitro that three CMV-associated chains were specific for CMV antigens. Later examination showed HLA-associated TCR beta chains had greater clonal expansion than equally common others. CMV serostatus was the sole immune exposure information available.

The length of the CDR3 is 19 residues. V was pared by 5 bases and J by 0 bases, with 24 bases between. Germline V CDR1 and CDR2: SGHVS, FQNEAQ. Primers: 60 Vbeta forward and 13 Jbeta reverse. Generated by immunoSEQ multiplex PCR, the TCRdb table keeps only in-frame clones and is missing some. The sample has some 140,000 clones; approximately 79% are singletons. On this clone itself: What it binds is not known.

Source material: PBMCs. This rearrangement joins TRBV7-8 to TRBJ2-3; no clear D. The TCR comes from a woman between 45 and 65 years old in good health and CMV-seropositive. CDR3 in amino acids: CASSRSRSEPWLSTDTQYF. The DNA for the CDR3 is TGTGCCAGCAGCCGTAGTCGGAGCGAACCCTGGCTTAGCACAGATACGCAGTATTTT. The variable domain in full, completed from reference TRBV7-8 and TRBJ2-3, reads GAGVSQSPRYKVAKRGQDVALRCDPISGHVSLFWYQQALGQGPEFLTYFQNEAQLDKSGLPSDRFFAERPEGSVSTLKIQRTQQEDSAVYLCASSRSRSEPWLSTDTQYFGPGTRLTVL.